The 27 T cell receptor beta chains reported below all come from one sample, sequenced in a study of OX40 agonist ivuxolimab in advanced cancers. TCRdb's table, derived via immunoSEQ multiplex PCR, lists solely in-frame clones and lacks some. The sample lists 60,000 to 75,000 clones; 75% to 85% were seen once. The sequencing here drew on CD4+ or CD8+ T cells sorted from blood, taken in a trial of the OX40 agonist ivuxolimab. The source of these receptors is an adult with an advanced solid tumor such as melanoma, head and neck, liver or kidney cancer.

This sequence joins TRBV11-2 and TRBJ1-4; D is ambiguous. Looked up from germline, CDR1 is SGHAT and CDR2 is FQNNGV. The CDR3 spans 14 residues. V lost 4 bases, J lost 10 bases, and 16 bases lay in between. The CDR3 nucleotides are TGTGCCAGCAGCTGGGTTTGGGCTGACGGAAAACTGTTTTTT. It is translated as CASSWVWADGKLFF.

In this sample, this clone turned up once. The chain employs TRBV5-6 and TRBJ2-5, with D perhaps being TRBD1 or TRBD2 (6 bases each). The CDR3 totals 15 residues. Trimming removed 0 bases from V and 5 bases from J, with 14 bases in between. From germline, CDR1 is SGHDT and CDR2 YYEEEE. In nucleotides, the CDR3 is TGTGCCAGCAGCTTGGGTCCCGGGGGCGTTGAGACCCAGTACTTC. Encoded protein: CASSLGPGGVETQYF.

The chain recombines TRBV7-9 with TRBJ1-2, with 8 bases aligning to TRBD1. This CDR3 is 14 amino acids long. V lost 5 bases, J lost 4 bases, and 6 bases stayed unmatched. Germline CDR1 SEHNR, CDR2 FQNEAQ (reference sequence). CDR3 nucleotide sequence: TGTGCCAGCAGCCTACAGGGGGGTACCTATGGCTACACCTTC. Amino acid sequence: CASSLQGGTYGYTF.

The V call is TRBV5-6, the J call TRBJ1-5; possibly TRBD1 for D (5 bases). Germline-derived CDR1 and CDR2 are SGHDT and YYEEEE. This CDR3 comprises 16 residues. Trimming shortened V by 0 bases and J by 1 base, and 11 bases separated the two germline ends. DNA for the CDR3: TGTGCCAGCAGCTTGGATAGGGGCCGAAGCAATCAGCCCCAGCATTTT. Protein sequence: CASSLDRGRSNQPQHF.

The chain combines TRBV5-1 with TRBJ2-7, with 8 bases matching TRBD1. Germline values: CDR1 SGHRS, CDR2 YFSETQ. Trimming removed 3 bases from V and 6 bases from J; junction bases left unmatched: 17. The CDR3 consists of 17 residues. The CDR3 coding sequence is TGCGCCAGCAGCTCTTTGGGCCCCGGGACAGGCTCTGGCGAGCAGTACTTC. Its protein is CASSSLGPGTGSGEQYF.

This sequence joins TRBV7-7 and TRBJ2-5; D is unresolved. The CDR3 totals 18 residues. The germline CDR1 and CDR2 sequences are SSHAT and FNYEAQ (reference sequence). V lost 2 bases and J 2 bases, leaving 21 bases between the germline ends. The CDR3 reads CASSLRWRLGSFQETQYF. CDR3 DNA: TGTGCCAGCAGCTTAAGGTGGCGATTGGGTTCCTTTCAAGAGACCCAGTACTTC.

V is TRBV5-6 and J is TRBJ2-5; the match to TRBD1 covers 8 bases. V shed 3 bases and J 5 bases; nucleotides not matched to a gene: 12. CDR1 SGHDT and CDR2 YYEEEE come from the germline V gene. The CDR3 consists of 16 residues. The CDR3 sequence is CASSWDRQGLGETQYF. Written as DNA, the CDR3 is TGTGCCAGCAGCTGGGACCGACAGGGGTTGGGGGAGACCCAGTACTTC.

The gene calls are TRBV7-6 and TRBJ1-5; D gene ambiguous. Trimming took off 5 bases at V and 3 bases at J, with 11 bases between the two ends. From germline, CDR1 is SGHVS and CDR2 FNYEAQ. This CDR3 is built from 14 residues. The CDR3 sequence is CASSPASLNQPQHF. CDR3 coding DNA: TGTGCCAGCAGCCCCGCCAGCCTCAATCAGCCCCAGCATTTT.

In DNA, the CDR3 is TGTGCCAGCAGTTTCCGGACAGGGAGGGGCACCGGGGAGCTGTTTTTT. This translates into CASSFRTGRGTGELFF. The chain joins TRBV6-5 to TRBJ2-2, with D perhaps TRBD1 (8 bases). The CDR3 loop spans 16 amino acids. The V gene lost 4 bases and the J gene lost 4 bases, with 16 bases spanning the gap. Germline CDR1 MNHEY, CDR2 SVGAGI.

V and J are TRBV6-1 and TRBJ1-1; D possibly corresponds to TRBD1 (5 bases). CDR1 is MNHNS and CDR2 is SASEGT in the germline V gene. Between the trimmed V and J ends, which lost 7 bases and 4 bases, there was a span of 7 bases. The CDR3 is 11 residues long. For the CDR3, the DNA is TGTGCCAGCATTAGGGGCACTGAAGCTTTCTTT. Protein product: CASIRGTEAFF.

In DNA, the CDR3 is TGTGCCAGTAGTATAGGGCCAGGGAGCGGCTACGAGCAGTACTTC. Translating it yields CASSIGPGSGYEQYF. The chain recombines TRBV19 with TRBJ2-7; D may match TRBD1 or TRBD2 (5 bases each). The CDR3 contains 15 residues. V lost 1 base to trimming and J lost 3 bases, with 13 bases between them. Germline V gives CDR1 LNHDA, CDR2 SQIVND (reference sequence).

This chain joins TRBV4-1 and TRBJ2-7; tentatively, D is TRBD1 (5 bases). CDR1 MGHRA and CDR2 YSYEKL come from the germline V gene. The CDR3 consists of 14 residues. Trimming pared 2 bases from V and 2 bases from J, leaving 10 bases between. CDR3 amino acids: CASSQSPGTYEQYF. The CDR3 nucleotides are TGCGCCAGCAGCCAATCCCCAGGGACCTACGAGCAGTACTTC.

The chain links TRBV5-4 to TRBJ1-4, with 7 bases fitting TRBD1. Trimming removed 3 bases from V and 8 bases from J; junction bases left unmatched: 10. CDR3 length equals 15 residues. Germline-derived CDR1 and CDR2 are SGHNT and YYREEE (reference sequence). In DNA, the CDR3 is TGTGCCAGCAGCTCACAAGGGGGCGGTAGCGAAAAACTGTTTTTT. Its translation is CASSSQGGGSEKLFF.

The chain is built from TRBV29-1 and TRBJ2-7; D may match TRBD1 or TRBD2 (5 bases each). Germline CDR1 reads SQVTM; CDR2 reads ANQGSEA. The V end was cut by 4 bases, the J end by 3 bases, with 31 bases between. CDR3 length: 19 amino acids. CDR3 sequence reads: CSVVLVGTQAGGRNYEQYF. Written as DNA, the CDR3 is TGCAGCGTTGTCCTCGTCGGAACTCAGGCTGGGGGTAGGAACTACGAGCAGTACTTC.

This clone was detected only a few times. This chain connects TRBV15 to TRBJ2-7, with a possible D match to TRBD1 (5 bases). Deletions cut 0 bases from V and 2 bases from J, with 8 bases between. CDR1 and CDR2 from the germline V gene are LNHNV and YYDKDF (reference sequence). The CDR3 is 14 amino acids. Here the CDR3 reads CATSREARAYEQYF. The CDR3 DNA sequence: TGTGCCACCAGCAGAGAAGCCAGGGCCTACGAGCAGTACTTC.

The chain couples TRBV2 to TRBJ2-7; TRBD2 matches 10 bases. The V and J ends lost 2 bases and 7 bases, in that order; junction bases with no gene match: 5. The CDR3 consists of 14 residues. Germline CDR1 and CDR2: SNHLY and FYNNEI. The CDR3 sequence is CASSESGGAREQYF. Here the CDR3 DNA reads TGTGCCAGCAGTGAAAGCGGGGGGGCGAGGGAGCAGTACTTC.

The chain carries TRBV27 and TRBJ2-7; TRBD1 matches 7 bases. Germline V CDR1 and CDR2: MNHEY, SMNVEV (reference sequence). CDR3 length equals 15 residues. V shed 2 bases and J 3 bases; nucleotides not matched to a gene: 7. As DNA, the CDR3 is TGTGCCAGCAGTTTAAACCCGACAGGGAACTACGAGCAGTACTTC. Translation gives CASSLNPTGNYEQYF.

The gene calls are TRBV5-6 and TRBJ2-7; 9 bases fit TRBD1. The CDR3 extends over 15 amino acids. Germline lookup yields CDR1 SGHDT and CDR2 YYEEEE. V shed 4 bases, J shed 3 bases, and the junction held 8 bases outside the gene matches. CDR3 bases: TGTGCCAGCAGCACAGGGACAGGGCGGGGCTACGAGCAGTACTTC. Translating it yields CASSTGTGRGYEQYF.

With respect to this clone: One end of the junction varies from germline; a read error may be responsible. The rearrangement joins TRBV5-1 to TRBJ2-1; 7 nucleotides align to TRBD2. Germline loops: CDR1 SGHRS, CDR2 YFSETQ. This CDR3 spans 12 amino acids. As DNA, the CDR3 is TGCGCCAGCAGCTTGGATGGCGGGGGAGAGATCTTC. This sequence encodes CASSLDGGGEIF.

The chain is built from TRBV9 and TRBJ2-1; 7 bases align to TRBD2. The CDR3 sequence is 15 residues long. Per germline, CDR1 SGDLS and CDR2 YYNGEE. The junction had 2 bases not matched to a gene; V was cut back by 0 bases and J by 2 bases. In DNA form, the CDR3 reads TGTGCCAGCAGCGTAGTGAGCGGGGCCTACAATGAGCAGTTCTTC. It specifies CASSVVSGAYNEQFF.

The genes are TRBV9 and TRBJ2-3; 8 positions agree with TRBD2. The length of the CDR3 is 14 residues. J was trimmed by 9 bases and V by 3 bases; bases with no gene match: 9. The germline V gene encodes CDR1 SGDLS and CDR2 YYNGEE. CDR3 sequence reads: CASSATGGIGTQYF. The CDR3 DNA is TGTGCCAGCAGCGCCACGGGGGGGATCGGAACGCAGTATTTT.

The rearrangement uses TRBV25-1 and TRBJ2-4, with D uncertain. The length of the CDR3 is 15 residues. The germline V and J ends were trimmed by 1 base and 7 bases, with 14 bases remaining between them. Germline V CDR1 and CDR2: MGHDK, SYGVNS. The CDR3 sequence: CASSESLGRYNIQYF. In nucleotides, the CDR3 is TGTGCCAGCAGTGAATCGCTAGGTCGGTACAACATTCAGTACTTC. Full variable domain (missing parts from reference TRBV25-1 and TRBJ2-4): EADIYQTPRYLVIGTGKKITLECSQTMGHDKMYWYQQDPGMELHLIHYSYGVNSTEKGDLSSESTVSRIRTEHFPLTLESARPSHTSQYLCASSESLGRYNIQYFGAGTRLSVL.

The rearrangement uses TRBV5-1 and TRBJ2-1; TRBD2 aligns across 15 bases. CDR1 is SGHRS, CDR2 YFSETQ, per germline. This CDR3 is 20 amino acids long. Trimming took 4 bases from V and 4 from J; bases not matched to a gene: 15. CDR3 in amino acids: CASSGERRTSGRAGYNEQFF. The CDR3 region has the DNA TGCGCCAGCAGCGGCGAGAGAAGGACTAGCGGGAGGGCGGGATACAATGAGCAGTTCTTC.

The J gene is TRBJ2-1, the V gene TRBV4-1; possible D gene TRBD1, 5 bases. Trimming stripped 4 bases from V and 5 bases from J, with 12 bases between. This CDR3 is built from 14 residues. CDR1 and CDR2 (germline): MGHRA, YSYEKL. The CDR3 bases are TGCGCCAGCAGCCTACAGCTAGGGGACAATGAGCAGTTCTTC. Translating gives CASSLQLGDNEQFF.

With regard to this clone: The junction differs from germline at one of its ends, possibly a read error. The chain has TRBV5-1 and TRBJ1-4; D uncertain. Germline CDR1 is SGHRS and CDR2 is YFSETQ. The CDR3 runs to 13 residues. The CDR3 is CASSWTPEEKLLF. Here the CDR3 DNA reads TGCGCCAGCAGCTGGACCCCTGAAGAAAAACTGCTTTTT. Full variable domain (remainder filled in from reference TRBV5-1 and TRBJ1-4): KAGVTQTPRYLIKTRGQQVTLSCSPISGHRSVSWYQQTPGQGLQFLFEYFSETQRNKGNFPGRFSGRQFSNSRSEMNVSTLELGDSALYLCASSWTPEEKLLFGSGTQLSVL.

This chain joins TRBV7-8 and TRBJ2-2, with 8 positions matching TRBD1. With V trimmed by 7 bases and J by 0 bases, 7 bases remained unmatched. CDR3 size: 16 residues. Germline V lookup: CDR1 SGHVS, CDR2 FQNEAQ. The CDR3 coding sequence is TGTGCCAGCAACAAAAGACAGGGGCCGAACACCGGGGAGCTGTTTTTT. It codes for CASNKRQGPNTGELFF.

The J gene is TRBJ2-3, the V gene TRBV15; 9 bases align to TRBD2. Germline CDR1 reads LNHNV; CDR2 reads YYDKDF (reference sequence). V was clipped by 9 bases and J by 2 bases; unmatched bases: 9. The CDR3 is 15 amino acids. CDR3 in DNA: TGTGCCACGGAACTTAGCGGGGGAAACACAGATACGCAGTATTTT. This translates into CATELSGGNTDTQYF. The full variable domain, in which reference TRBV15 and TRBJ2-3 provide the parts outside the CDR3, is DAMVIQNPRYQVTQFGKPVTLSCSQTLNHNVMYWYQQKSSQAPKLLFHYYDKDFNNEADTPDNFQSRRPNTSFCFLDIRSPGLGDTAMYLCATELSGGNTDTQYFGPGTRLTVL.